This TCR beta chain was sequenced in a study of PD-1 blockade in classical Hodgkin lymphoma. Study findings and constraints: Nivolumab starters within 1 year of ASCT were excluded. The study reported lower baseline TCR diversity in newly diagnosed patients than in healthy donors.

The CDR3 length is 19 residues. Per the germline V gene, CDR1 is GTSNPN and CDR2 is SVGIG (reference sequence). The V gene end was trimmed by 2 bases and the J gene end by 2 bases; junction bases not matched to a gene: 17. On this clone: Antigen unknown.

The protocol was immunoSEQ multiplex PCR, while the TCRdb copy is restricted to in-frame clones and leaves out a portion. The sample contains approximately 73,000 clones, approximately 94% of which appear only once. Patients all relapsed after autologous stem cell transplantation, and there was variation in brentuximab vedotin exposure. The source of this sequence is a human donor with classical Hodgkin lymphoma. The sample was peripheral blood mononuclear cells (PBMCs), taken at baseline. The chain couples TRBV30 to TRBJ2-4; 8 bases agree with TRBD1. CDR3 region: CAWSLTPAGQGVSKNIQYF. The CDR3 DNA reads as TGTGCCTGGAGTCTTACCCCCGCCGGACAGGGAGTATCCAAAAACATTCAGTACTTC.